This TCR beta chain came from a study of response to subunit inactivated influenza vaccine. MiXCR, applied by TCRdb to the RT-PCR reads, yields one record per CDR3 protein. Here the sample spans about 650,000 distinct CDR3 sequences, approximately 15% being singletons. V lost 2 bases to trimming and J lost 7 bases; unmatched junction nucleotides: 7. CDR3 length: 16 residues. Germline assignment: CDR1 MGHDK and CDR2 SYGVNS. This clonotype has just a few counts. Its antigen is as yet unknown. Whole-study results and caveats: Authors suggested each seasonal flu vaccination may recruit only limited numbers of new T cells.

This receptor was identified in a man between 45 and 60 years old who received an inactivated influenza vaccine. Sequencing used PBMCs from blood, obtained roughly 12 days after vaccination. The chain links TRBV25-1 to TRBJ2-1; TRBD2 aligns across 11 bases. The CDR3, as DNA: TGTGCCAGCAGTGAAGGGCTAGCGGGAGGAAGGAATGAGCAGTTCTTC. It translates to CASSEGLAGGRNEQFF.